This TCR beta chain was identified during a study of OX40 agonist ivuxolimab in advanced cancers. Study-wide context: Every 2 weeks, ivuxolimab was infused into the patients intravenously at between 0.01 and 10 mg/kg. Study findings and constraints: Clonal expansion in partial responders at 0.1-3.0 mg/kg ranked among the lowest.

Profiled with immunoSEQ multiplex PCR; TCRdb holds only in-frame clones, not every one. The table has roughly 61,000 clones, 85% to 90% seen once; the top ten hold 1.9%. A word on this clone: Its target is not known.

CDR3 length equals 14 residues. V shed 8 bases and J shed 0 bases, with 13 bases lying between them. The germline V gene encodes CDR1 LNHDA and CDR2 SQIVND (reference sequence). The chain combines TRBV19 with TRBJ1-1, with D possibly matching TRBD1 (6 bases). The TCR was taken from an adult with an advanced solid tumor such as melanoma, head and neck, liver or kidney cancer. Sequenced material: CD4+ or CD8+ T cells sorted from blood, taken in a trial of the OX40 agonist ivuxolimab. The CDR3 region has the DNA TGTGCCAGTCAGGTATCAGGGGTGAACACTGAAGCTTTCTTT. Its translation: CASQVSGVNTEAFF.